This T cell receptor beta chain was captured in a study of neurological immune-mediated disorders. This clonotype appeared many times. What it binds is unknown. Time point denoted: technical triplicate 2. The CDR3 is 13 amino acids. CDR1 SGDLS and CDR2 YYNGEE come from the germline V gene. Between the trimmed V and J ends, which lost 7 bases and 0 bases, there was a span of 11 bases. Study observations and caveats: Patients with HTLV-1-associated myelopathy showed the most TCR clonal expansion. Those with multiple sclerosis showed the least, falling below healthy controls.

Synthesis of cDNA was accomplished via 5'RACE employing 10-nucleotide random UMIs. TCRdb re-called the 5' RACE reads through MiXCR, storing one row per CDR3 protein. In the table there are around 56,000 distinct CDR3 sequences, 24% of which are singletons. This clonotype was obtained from a man between 60 and 75 years old with HTLV-1-associated myelopathy (HAM/TSP). The chain is built from TRBV9 and TRBJ2-7; D tentatively fits TRBD1 or TRBD2 (5 bases each). Sequenced input: PBMCs. As DNA, the CDR3 is TGTGCCAGCGCGCGTGGGGGCTCCTACGAGCAGTACTTC. This gives the protein CASARGGSYEQYF.